This T cell receptor (beta chain) was recovered during a study of CD8+CD57+ T cells in acquired aplastic anemia. Genomic DNA served as template for TCR beta VDJ and CDR3 profiling. TCRdb reprocessed the reads via MiXCR and lists one record per CDR3 protein. The sample has 400,000 to 450,000 distinct CDR3 sequences; 55% to 75% are singletons. The germline CDR1 and CDR2 sequences are DFQATT and SNEGSKA (reference sequence). The CDR3 is 16 residues long. J gave up 6 bases and V 0 bases, and 9 bases lay outside the gene matches. General study results and limits: Controls did not differ significantly from patients in CD8+ Simpson's diversity.

Many counts were recorded for this clonotype. Its antigen is not known. The rearrangement joins TRBV20-1 to TRBJ2-3; 10 bases agree with TRBD1. The sequence was obtained from a human donor in good health, serving as a control. The sample taken for sequencing was sorted CD4+, CD8+, or CD8+CD57+ T cells (not recorded which) from PBMCs. The CDR3: CSARDPETGGRDTQYF. The CDR3 region has the DNA TGCAGTGCTAGAGATCCGGAGACAGGGGGCAGGGATACGCAGTATTTT.